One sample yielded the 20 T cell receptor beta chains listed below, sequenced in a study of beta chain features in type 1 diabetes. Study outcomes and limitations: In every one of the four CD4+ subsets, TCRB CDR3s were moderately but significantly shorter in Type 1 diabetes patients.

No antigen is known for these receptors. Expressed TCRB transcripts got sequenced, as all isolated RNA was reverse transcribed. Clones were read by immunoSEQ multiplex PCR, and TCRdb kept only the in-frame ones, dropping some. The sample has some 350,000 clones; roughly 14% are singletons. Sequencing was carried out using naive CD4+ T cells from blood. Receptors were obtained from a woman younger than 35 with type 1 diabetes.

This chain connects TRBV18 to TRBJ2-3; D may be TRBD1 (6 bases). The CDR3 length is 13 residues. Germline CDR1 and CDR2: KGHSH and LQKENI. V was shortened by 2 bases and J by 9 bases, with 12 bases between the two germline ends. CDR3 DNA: TGTGCCAGCTCACCAAGTGACAGGACCACGCAGTATTTT. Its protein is CASSPSDRTTQYF. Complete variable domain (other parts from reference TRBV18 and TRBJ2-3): NAGVMQNPRHLVRRRGQEARLRCSPMKGHSHVYWYRQLPEEGLKFMVYLQKENIIDESGMPKERFSAEFPKEGPSILRIQQVVRGDSAAYFCASSPSDRTTQYFGPGTRLTVL.

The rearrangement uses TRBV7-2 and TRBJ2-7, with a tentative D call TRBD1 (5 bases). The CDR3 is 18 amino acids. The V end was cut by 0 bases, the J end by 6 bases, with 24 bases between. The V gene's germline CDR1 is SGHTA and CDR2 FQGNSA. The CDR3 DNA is TGTGCCAGCAGCTTAGCTCGTGGGGCTGCGTGGACATGGAGCGAGCAGTACTTC. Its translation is CASSLARGAAWTWSEQYF. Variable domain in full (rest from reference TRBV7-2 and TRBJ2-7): GAGVSQSPSNKVTEKGKDVELRCDPISGHTALYWYRQSLGQGLEFLIYFQGNSAPDKSGLPSDRFSAERTGGSVSTLTIQRTQQEDSAVYLCASSLARGAAWTWSEQYFGPGTRLTVT.

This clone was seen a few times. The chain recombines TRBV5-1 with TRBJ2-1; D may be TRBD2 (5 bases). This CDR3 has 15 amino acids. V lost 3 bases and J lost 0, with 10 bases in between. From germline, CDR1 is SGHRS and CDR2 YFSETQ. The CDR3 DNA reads TGCGCCAGCAGCTCACGGGGAAGCTCCTACAATGAGCAGTTCTTC. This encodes CASSSRGSSYNEQFF.

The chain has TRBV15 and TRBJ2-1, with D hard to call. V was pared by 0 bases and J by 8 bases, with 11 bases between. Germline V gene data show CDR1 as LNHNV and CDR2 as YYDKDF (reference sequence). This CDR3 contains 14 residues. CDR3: CATSRDRVSDEQFF. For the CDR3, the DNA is TGTGCCACCAGCAGAGACCGTGTTTCCGATGAGCAGTTCTTC.

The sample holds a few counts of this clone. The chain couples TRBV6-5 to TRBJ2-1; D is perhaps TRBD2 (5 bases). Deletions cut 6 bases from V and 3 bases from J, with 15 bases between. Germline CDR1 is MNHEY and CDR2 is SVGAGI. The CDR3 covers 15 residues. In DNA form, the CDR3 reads TGTGCCAGCAGATGGCGAGGGCCAGGCTACAATGAGCAGTTCTTC. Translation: CASRWRGPGYNEQFF.

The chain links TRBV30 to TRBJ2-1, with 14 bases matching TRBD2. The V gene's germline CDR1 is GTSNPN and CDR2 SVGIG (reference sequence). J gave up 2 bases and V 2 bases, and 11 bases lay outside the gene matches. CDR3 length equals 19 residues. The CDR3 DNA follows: TGTGCCTGGAGTCTCACCGGGACTAGCGGGAGAATCACCTACAATGAGCAGTTCTTC. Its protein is CAWSLTGTSGRITYNEQFF.

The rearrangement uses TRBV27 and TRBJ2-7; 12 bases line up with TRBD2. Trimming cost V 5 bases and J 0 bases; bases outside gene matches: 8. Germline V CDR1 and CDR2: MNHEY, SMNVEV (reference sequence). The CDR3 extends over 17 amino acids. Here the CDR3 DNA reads TGTGCCAGCAGTCCGATCCTAGCGGGAGGGCCCTCCTACGAGCAGTACTTC. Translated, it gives CASSPILAGGPSYEQYF.

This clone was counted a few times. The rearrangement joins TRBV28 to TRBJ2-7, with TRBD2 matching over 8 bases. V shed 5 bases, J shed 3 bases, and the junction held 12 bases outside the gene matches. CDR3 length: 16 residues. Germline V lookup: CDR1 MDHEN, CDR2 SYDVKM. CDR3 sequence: CASSTSSSGPFYEQYF. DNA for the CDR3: TGTGCCAGCAGTACCTCTTCTAGCGGGCCTTTCTACGAGCAGTACTTC. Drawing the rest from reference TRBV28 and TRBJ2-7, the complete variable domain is DVKVTQSSRYLVKRTGEKVFLECVQDMDHENMFWYRQDPGLGLRLIYFSYDVKMKEKGDIPEGYSVSREKKERFSLILESASTNQTSMYLCASSTSSSGPFYEQYFGPGTRLTVT.

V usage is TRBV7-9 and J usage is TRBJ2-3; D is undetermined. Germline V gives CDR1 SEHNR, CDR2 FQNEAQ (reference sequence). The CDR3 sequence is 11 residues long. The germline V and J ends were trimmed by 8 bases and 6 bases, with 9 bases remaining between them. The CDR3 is CASPVVDTQYF. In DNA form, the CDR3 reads TGTGCCAGCCCGGTAGTGGATACGCAGTATTTT.

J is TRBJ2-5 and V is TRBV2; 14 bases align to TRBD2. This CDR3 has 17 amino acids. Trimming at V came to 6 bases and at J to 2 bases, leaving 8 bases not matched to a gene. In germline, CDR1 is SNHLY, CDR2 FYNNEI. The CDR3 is CASSPQWTSGRQETQYF. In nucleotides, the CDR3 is TGTGCCAGCAGCCCTCAATGGACTAGCGGGAGGCAAGAGACCCAGTACTTC.

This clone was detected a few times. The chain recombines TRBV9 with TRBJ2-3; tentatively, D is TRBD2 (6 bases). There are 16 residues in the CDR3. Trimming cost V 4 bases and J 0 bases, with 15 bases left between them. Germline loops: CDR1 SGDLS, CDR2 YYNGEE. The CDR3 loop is CASSPHGRGSTDTQYF. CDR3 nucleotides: TGTGCCAGCAGCCCCCACGGGCGGGGAAGCACAGATACGCAGTATTTT.

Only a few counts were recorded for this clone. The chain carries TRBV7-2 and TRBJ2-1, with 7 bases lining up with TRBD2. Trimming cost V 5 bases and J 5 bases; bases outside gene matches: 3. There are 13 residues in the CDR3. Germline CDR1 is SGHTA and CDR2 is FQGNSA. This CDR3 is CASSLGLHNEQFF. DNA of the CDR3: TGTGCCAGCAGCCTGGGACTACACAATGAGCAGTTCTTC.

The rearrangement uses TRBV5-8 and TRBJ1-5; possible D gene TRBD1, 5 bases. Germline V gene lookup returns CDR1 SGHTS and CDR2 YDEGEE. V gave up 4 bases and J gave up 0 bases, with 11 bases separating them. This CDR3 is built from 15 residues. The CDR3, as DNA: TGTGCCAGCAGCGGGCAGGGTTATAGCAATCAGCCCCAGCATTTT. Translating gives CASSGQGYSNQPQHF. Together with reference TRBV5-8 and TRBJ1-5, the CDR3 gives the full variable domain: EAGVTQSPTHLIKTRGQQATLRCSPISGHTSVYWYQQALGLGLQFLLWYDEGEERNRGNFPPRFSGRQFPNYSSELNVNALELEDSALYLCASSGQGYSNQPQHFGDGTRLSIL.

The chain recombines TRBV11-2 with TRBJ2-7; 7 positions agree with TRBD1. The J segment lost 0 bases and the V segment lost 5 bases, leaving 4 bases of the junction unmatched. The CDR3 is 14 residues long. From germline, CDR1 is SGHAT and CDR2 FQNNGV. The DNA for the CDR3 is TGTGCCAGCAGCCCCCGGGACAGCTCCTACGAGCAGTACTTC. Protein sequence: CASSPRDSSYEQYF.

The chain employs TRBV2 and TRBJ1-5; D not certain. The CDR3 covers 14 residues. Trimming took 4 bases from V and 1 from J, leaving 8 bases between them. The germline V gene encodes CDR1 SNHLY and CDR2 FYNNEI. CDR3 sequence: CASSVESSNQPQHF. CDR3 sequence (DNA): TGTGCCAGCAGTGTTGAGTCAAGCAATCAGCCCCAGCATTTT.

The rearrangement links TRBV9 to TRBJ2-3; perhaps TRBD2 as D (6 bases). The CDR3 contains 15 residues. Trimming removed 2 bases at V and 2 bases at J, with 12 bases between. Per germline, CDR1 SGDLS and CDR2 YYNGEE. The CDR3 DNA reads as TGTGCCAGCAGCGTTAGGCTAGCGAACACAGATACGCAGTATTTT. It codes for CASSVRLANTDTQYF.

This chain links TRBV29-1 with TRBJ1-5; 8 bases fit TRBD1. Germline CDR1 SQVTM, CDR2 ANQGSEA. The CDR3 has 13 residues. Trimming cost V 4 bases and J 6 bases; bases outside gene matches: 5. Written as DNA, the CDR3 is TGCAGCGTTGGGGGGACAGGTGGTCAGCCCCAGCATTTT. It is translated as CSVGGTGGQPQHF. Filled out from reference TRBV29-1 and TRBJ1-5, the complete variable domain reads SAVISQKPSRDICQRGTSLTIQCQVDSQVTMMFWYRQQPGQSLTLIATANQGSEATYESGFVIDKFPISRPNLTFSTLTVSNMSPEDSSIYLCSVGGTGGQPQHFGDGTRLSIL.

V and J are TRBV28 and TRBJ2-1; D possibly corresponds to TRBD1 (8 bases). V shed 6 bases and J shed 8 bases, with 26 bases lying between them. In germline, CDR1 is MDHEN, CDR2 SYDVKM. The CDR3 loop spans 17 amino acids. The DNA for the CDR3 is TGTGCCAGCAGACCCATTCCCCCGAGCGGGACAGGAGATGAGCAGTTCTTC. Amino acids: CASRPIPPSGTGDEQFF.

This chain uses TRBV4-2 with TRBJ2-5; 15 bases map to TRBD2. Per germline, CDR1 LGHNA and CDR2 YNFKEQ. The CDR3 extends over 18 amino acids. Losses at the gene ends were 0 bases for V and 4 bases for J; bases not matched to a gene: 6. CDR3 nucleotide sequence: TGTGCCAGCAGCCAAGATGGACTAGCGGGAGGGCACGGAGAGACCCAGTACTTC. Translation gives CASSQDGLAGGHGETQYF.

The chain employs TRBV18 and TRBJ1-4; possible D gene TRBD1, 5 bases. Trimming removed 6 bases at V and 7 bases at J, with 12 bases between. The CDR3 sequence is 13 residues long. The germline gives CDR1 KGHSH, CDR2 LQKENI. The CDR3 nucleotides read TGTGCCAGCTCCCGGGACTACACTGAAAAACTGTTTTTT. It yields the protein CASSRDYTEKLFF.